The subject of this entry is one T cell receptor beta chain. The target antigen is unknown. Germline loops: CDR1 SGHDN, CDR2 FVKESK. V shed 0 bases, J shed 6 bases, and the junction held 4 bases outside the gene matches. This CDR3 is built from 14 residues. TCRdb redid the calling of the RACE reads with MiXCR, one entry per CDR3 protein. The sample comprises some 380,000 distinct CDR3 sequences, approximately 5% of which are singletons, and approximately 2.5% rests with the top ten. The data derive from a study of human T cells and chemical hapten exposure. Study results and limitations: Alopecia was present in the donors, so their immune response may differ from healthy people's. Correlating positively with patch test score were the PT1 expanded TCR counts.

This sample's time point: patch test 1, 2 weeks after DPC sensitization. Treatment denoted: therapeutic diphenylcyclopropenone sensitization with weekly scalp DPC. This clonotype originated in a woman aged 50 to 60 with alopecia areata. Some clones in this sample may be carry-over from other donors' samples. Sequenced here: whole blood, sampled in connection with sensitization to the hapten diphenylcyclopropenone (DPC). V is TRBV14 and J is TRBJ1-1; 7 positions match TRBD1. CDR3 nucleotide sequence: TGTGCCAGCAGCCAAGAAACAGGGGTCTCTGAAGCTTTCTTT. It specifies CASSQETGVSEAFF.